Listed below are T cell receptor beta chains from one sample, sequenced in a study of control samples from healthy donors and cancer patients. Sequencing was performed with immunoSEQ multiplex PCR; in TCRdb, only in-frame clones are kept and a portion is missing. Among 150,000 to 200,000 clones listed, about nine tenths were seen once. Material for sequencing was blood. The source is a woman aged 25 to 39 in good health. CDR3s include the opening cysteine and the closing phenylalanine or tryptophan. D genes are given only for firm matches.

cdr3_aa	cdr3_nt	d_call	v_call	j_call
CAISGPNQPQHF	TGTGCCATCAGTGGCCCAAATCAGCCCCAGCATTTT	-	TRBV10-3	TRBJ1-5
CASRPGPNTEAFF	TGTGCCAGCAGACCCGGGCCGAACACTGAAGCTTTCTTT	-	TRBV11-3	TRBJ1-1
CASSEGRDTEAFF	TGTGCCAGCAGTGAAGGACGGGACACTGAAGCTTTCTTT	-	TRBV6-1	TRBJ1-1
CASTLSGTGAGELFF	TGTGCCAGCACCCTCTCAGGGACAGGGGCCGGGGAGCTGTTTTTT	TRBD1	TRBV6-5	TRBJ2-2
CASSPATGENQPQHF	TGTGCCAGCTCACCAGCGACAGGTGAAAATCAGCCCCAGCATTTT	-	TRBV18	TRBJ1-5
CASRARGLTNEKLFF	TGTGCCAGCAGAGCCAGGGGGCTAACTAATGAAAAACTGTTTTTT	TRBD1	TRBV2	TRBJ1-4
CASSSLAGGETQYF	TGTGCCAGCAGCTCTCTAGCGGGAGGGGAGACCCAGTACTTC	TRBD2	TRBV6-5	TRBJ2-5
CASFGSDRYTF	TGCGCCAGCTTCGGGTCGGATCGCTACACCTTC	-	TRBV5-1	TRBJ1-2
CASRRQVNSPLHF	TGTGCCAGCCGACGACAGGTGAATTCACCCCTCCACTTT	-	TRBV27	TRBJ1-6
CASSSGPNPNQPQHF	TGTGCCAGCAGCTCCGGACCTAACCCCAATCAGCCCCAGCATTTT	-	TRBV9	TRBJ1-5
CASSLARHNQPQHF	TGTGCCAGCAGCTTAGCACGCCACAATCAGCCCCAGCATTTT	-	TRBV7-9	TRBJ1-5
CASSLGLAGDSYNEQFF	TGCGCCAGCAGCTTGGGACTAGCGGGGGACTCCTACAATGAGCAGTTCTTC	TRBD2	TRBV5-1	TRBJ2-1
CASKSSGNTIYF	TGTGCCAGTAAAAGCTCTGGAAACACCATATATTTT	-	TRBV19	TRBJ1-3